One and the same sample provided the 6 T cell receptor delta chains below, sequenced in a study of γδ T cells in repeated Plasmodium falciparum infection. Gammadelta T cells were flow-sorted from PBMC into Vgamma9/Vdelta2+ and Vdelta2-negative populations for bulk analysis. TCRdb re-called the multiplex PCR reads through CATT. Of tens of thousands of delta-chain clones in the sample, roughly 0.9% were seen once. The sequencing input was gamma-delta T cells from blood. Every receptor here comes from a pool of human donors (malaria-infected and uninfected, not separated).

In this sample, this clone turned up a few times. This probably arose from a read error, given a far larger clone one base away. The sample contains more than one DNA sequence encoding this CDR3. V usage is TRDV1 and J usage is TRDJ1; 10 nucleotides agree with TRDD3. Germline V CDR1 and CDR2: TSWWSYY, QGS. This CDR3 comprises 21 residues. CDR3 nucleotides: TGTGCCCTTGGGGAACGTTTCCTACCTCACGACTTGGGGGATACCTCGGATAAACTCATCTTT. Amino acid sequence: CALGERFLPHDLGDTSDKLIF.

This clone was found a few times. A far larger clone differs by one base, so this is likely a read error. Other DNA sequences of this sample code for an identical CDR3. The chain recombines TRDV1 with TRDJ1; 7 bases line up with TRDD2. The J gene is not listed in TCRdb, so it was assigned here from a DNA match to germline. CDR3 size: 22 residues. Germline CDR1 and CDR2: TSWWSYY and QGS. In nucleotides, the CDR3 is TGTGCCCTTGGGGAACTTATTCCTACGGCTGGGACACCGTCGAAGTACACCGATAAACTCATCTTT. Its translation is CALGELIPTAGTPSKYTDKLIF.

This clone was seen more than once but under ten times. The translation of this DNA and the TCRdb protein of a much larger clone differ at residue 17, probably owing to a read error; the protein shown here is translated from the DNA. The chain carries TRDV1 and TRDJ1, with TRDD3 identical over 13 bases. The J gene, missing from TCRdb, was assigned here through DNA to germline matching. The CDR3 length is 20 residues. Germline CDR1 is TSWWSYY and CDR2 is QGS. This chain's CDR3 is CALGELLGTGGYGYTDRLIF. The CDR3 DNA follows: TGTGCTCTTGGGGAACTCTTGGGAACTGGGGGATACGGTTACACCGATAGACTCATCTTT.

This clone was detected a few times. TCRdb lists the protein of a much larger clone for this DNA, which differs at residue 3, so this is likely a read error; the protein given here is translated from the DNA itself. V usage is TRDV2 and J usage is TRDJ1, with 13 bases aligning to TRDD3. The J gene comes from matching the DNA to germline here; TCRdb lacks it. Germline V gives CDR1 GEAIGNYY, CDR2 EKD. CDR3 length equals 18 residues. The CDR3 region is CAYDPILGDTHQTDKLIF. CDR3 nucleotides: TGTGCCTATGACCCGATACTGGGGGATACGCATCAAACCGATAAACTCATCTTT.

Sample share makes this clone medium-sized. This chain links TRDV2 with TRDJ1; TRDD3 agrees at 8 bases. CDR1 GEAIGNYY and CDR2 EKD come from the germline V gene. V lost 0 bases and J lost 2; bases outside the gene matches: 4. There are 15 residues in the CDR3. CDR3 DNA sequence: TGTGCCTGTGACACCGACGGGGGATATACCGATAAACTCATCTTT. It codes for CACDTDGGYTDKLIF.

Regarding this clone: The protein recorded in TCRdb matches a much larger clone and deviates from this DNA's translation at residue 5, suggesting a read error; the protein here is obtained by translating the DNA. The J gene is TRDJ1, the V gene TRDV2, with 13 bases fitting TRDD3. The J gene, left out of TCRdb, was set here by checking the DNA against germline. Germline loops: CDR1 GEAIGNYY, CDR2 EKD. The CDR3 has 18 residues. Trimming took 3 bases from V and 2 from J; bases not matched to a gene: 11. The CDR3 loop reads CACDSYWGIRTGTDKLIF. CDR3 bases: TGTGCCTGTGACTCCTACTGGGGGATACGGACTGGAACCGATAAACTCATCTTT.